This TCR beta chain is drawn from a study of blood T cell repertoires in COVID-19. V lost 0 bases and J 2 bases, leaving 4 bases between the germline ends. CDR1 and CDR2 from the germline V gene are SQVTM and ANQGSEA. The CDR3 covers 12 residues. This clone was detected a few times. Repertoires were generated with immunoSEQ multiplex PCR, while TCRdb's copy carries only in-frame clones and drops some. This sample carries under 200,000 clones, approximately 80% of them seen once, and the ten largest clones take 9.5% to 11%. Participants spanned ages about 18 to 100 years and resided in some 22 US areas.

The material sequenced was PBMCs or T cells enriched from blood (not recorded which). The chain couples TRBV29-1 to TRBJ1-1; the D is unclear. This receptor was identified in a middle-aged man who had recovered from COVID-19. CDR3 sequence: CSVEDLNTEAFF. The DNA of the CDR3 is TGCAGCGTTGAAGATTTAAACACTGAAGCTTTCTTT.